One sample yielded the 32 T cell receptor beta chains listed below, sequenced in a study of blood T cell repertoires in COVID-19. Sequencing used immunoSEQ multiplex PCR; TCRdb keeps in-frame clones, though not all of them. The sample yields 130,000 or so clones, less than 85% seen once. Sample: peripheral blood. These receptors came from a woman aged 55-70 years with acute or convalescent COVID-19.

The chain links TRBV12-3 or TRBV12-4 to TRBJ1-5; tentative D call: TRBD1 (6 bases). CDR3 length: 12 amino acids. V lost 8 bases and J 5 bases, leaving 10 bases between the germline ends. DNA of the CDR3: TGTGCCAGCCGACAGGTCGATCAGCCCCAGCATTTT. This gives the protein CASRQVDQPQHF.

V and J are TRBV2 and TRBJ2-5, with D perhaps TRBD2 (5 bases). The ends were cut back, 6 bases at V and 5 bases at J, with 13 bases in the middle. Germline V gene lookup returns CDR1 SNHLY and CDR2 FYNNEI. This CDR3 is built from 13 residues. The CDR3 DNA sequence: TGTGCCAGCAGGGGTAGGAGCGGTGAGACCCAGTACTTC. Protein product: CASRGRSGETQYF.

The chain employs TRBV6-5 and TRBJ1-6; possibly TRBD1 for D (6 bases). V lost 2 bases to trimming and J lost 13 bases, with 15 bases between them. The CDR3 runs 14 residues. The germline CDR1 and CDR2 sequences are MNHEY and SVGAGI. As DNA, the CDR3 is TGTGCCAGCAGTTACGCGGCTCGGGGGGGCCCCCTCCACTTT. Amino acids: CASSYAARGGPLHF.

This chain joins TRBV12-3 or TRBV12-4 and TRBJ1-2, with TRBD1 matching 7 bases. CDR3 size: 13 residues. Trimming cost V 6 bases and J 8 bases; bases outside gene matches: 9. CDR3 region: CASSMTGLWGYTF. The CDR3, as DNA: TGTGCCAGCAGCATGACAGGGCTTTGGGGCTACACCTTC.

J is TRBJ1-2 and V is TRBV29-1, with TRBD1 as a possible D gene (5 bases). Per germline, CDR1 SQVTM and CDR2 ANQGSEA. V gave up 3 bases and J gave up 2 bases, with 19 bases separating them. The CDR3 sequence is 16 residues long. The CDR3 is CSVERQPPLLNYGYTF. The CDR3 region has the DNA TGCAGCGTTGAGAGACAGCCGCCCCTCCTAAACTATGGCTACACCTTC.

The V call is TRBV10-3, the J call TRBJ1-1; D not certain. The CDR3 runs to 15 residues. The germline V and J ends were trimmed by 2 bases and 3 bases, with 13 bases remaining between them. Germline CDR1 is ENHRY and CDR2 is SYGVKD. CDR3 residues: CAISEQAQRHTEAFF. CDR3 coding DNA: TGTGCCATCAGTGAGCAAGCCCAGAGGCACACTGAAGCTTTCTTT.

The chain recombines TRBV12-3 or TRBV12-4 with TRBJ1-4, with 8 bases lining up with TRBD1. The V and J ends lost 6 bases and 5 bases, in that order; junction bases with no gene match: 2. The CDR3 spans 13 residues. CDR3 residues: CASRQGGNEKLFF. The CDR3 bases are TGTGCCAGCAGACAGGGGGGGAATGAAAAACTGTTTTTT.

The genes are TRBV7-9 and TRBJ2-5; TRBD2 might be the D (6 bases). V was shortened by 1 base and J by 1 base, with 13 bases between the two germline ends. The CDR3 runs 16 residues. Per the germline V gene, CDR1 is SEHNR and CDR2 is FQNEAQ (reference sequence). The CDR3 DNA reads TGTGCCAGCAGCTTAGATCGGGGGACCCGCCAAGAGACCCAGTACTTC. Its translation: CASSLDRGTRQETQYF.

The chain couples TRBV27 to TRBJ1-3; D may be TRBD1 (6 bases). V lost 4 bases to trimming and J lost 2 bases, with 6 bases between them. CDR3 length equals 13 residues. CDR1 is MNHEY, CDR2 SMNVEV, per germline (reference sequence). This chain's CDR3 is CASSYRAGNTIYF. The CDR3 region has the DNA TGTGCCAGCAGTTACAGGGCTGGAAACACCATATATTTT.

The genes are TRBV25-1 and TRBJ1-2; weak D call: TRBD1 (6 bases). This CDR3 has 14 amino acids. Germline lookup yields CDR1 MGHDK and CDR2 SYGVNS. The germline V and J ends were trimmed by 4 bases and 4 bases, with 13 bases remaining between them. For the CDR3, the DNA is TGTGCCAGCAGTGCCTCTCAGGGGCTCTATGGCTACACCTTC. Translated: CASSASQGLYGYTF.

V is TRBV2 and J is TRBJ2-3; the match to TRBD2 covers 12 bases. V trimming: 6 bases; J trimming: 5 bases; junction bases outside the gene matches: 3. Germline loops: CDR1 SNHLY, CDR2 FYNNEI. The CDR3 length is 14 residues. The CDR3 loop is CASRPGLAGDTQYF. CDR3 coding DNA: TGTGCCAGCAGACCGGGACTAGCGGGAGATACGCAGTATTTT.

The chain carries TRBV6-5 and TRBJ2-5, with D maybe TRBD1 (5 bases). The CDR3 is made up of 15 amino acids. Trimming shortened V by 6 bases and J by 5 bases, and 19 bases separated the two germline ends. In germline, CDR1 is MNHEY, CDR2 SVGAGI. In nucleotides, the CDR3 is TGTGCCAGCAGCGCTGAGTCCGCGCCAGGGGAGACCCAGTACTTC. Amino acids: CASSAESAPGETQYF.

J is TRBJ2-1 and V is TRBV19, with 8 bases matching TRBD1. With 5 bases clipped from V and 3 bases from J, the junction kept 12 bases outside the gene matches. The CDR3 extends over 17 amino acids. Germline CDR1 reads LNHDA; CDR2 reads SQIVND (reference sequence). CDR3 residues: CASSRREGQGRYNEQFF. The CDR3 DNA sequence: TGTGCCAGTAGTCGAAGAGAAGGACAGGGCCGCTACAATGAGCAGTTCTTC. Variable domain in full (rest from reference TRBV19 and TRBJ2-1): DGGITQSPKYLFRKEGQNVTLSCEQNLNHDAMYWYRQDPGQGLRLIYYSQIVNDFQKGDIAEGYSVSREKKESFPLTVTSAQKNPTAFYLCASSRREGQGRYNEQFFGPGTRLTVL.

This rearrangement joins TRBV10-3 to TRBJ1-2; unclear D gene. The CDR3 runs 15 residues. Trimming took off 2 bases at V and 1 base at J, with 11 bases between the two ends. CDR1 and CDR2 from the germline V gene are ENHRY and SYGVKD. The CDR3 nucleotides read TGTGCCATCAGTGAGGGTGGACTCAATAACTATGGCTACACCTTC. Its translation: CAISEGGLNNYGYTF.

Here the CDR3 reads CASRESGWRNTGELFF. CDR3 bases: TGTGCCAGCAGGGAAAGCGGGTGGAGAAACACCGGGGAGCTGTTTTTT. The V call is TRBV27, the J call TRBJ2-2, with D possibly TRBD2 on 6 matching bases. The CDR3 loop spans 16 amino acids. Germline CDR1 and CDR2: MNHEY and SMNVEV (reference sequence). V lost 6 bases to trimming and J lost 2 bases, with 16 bases between them.

This rearrangement joins TRBV6-6 to TRBJ1-1; 11 nucleotides agree with TRBD1. Germline CDR1 is MNHNY and CDR2 is SVGAGI (reference sequence). Germline trimming cut 2 bases from V and 5 bases from J; bases unmatched to any gene: 4. This CDR3 is built from 15 residues. Written as DNA, the CDR3 is TGTGCCAGCAGTTACCTCCGGGACAGGGGGACTGAAGCTTTCTTT. This encodes CASSYLRDRGTEAFF.

A remark on this clone: Other DNA variants within this sample encode the same CDR3. V usage is TRBV30 and J usage is TRBJ1-5; 7 nucleotides agree with TRBD1. The CDR3 has 13 residues. Germline trimming cut 3 bases from V and 3 bases from J; bases unmatched to any gene: 2. Germline V lookup: CDR1 GTSNPN, CDR2 SVGIG (reference sequence). In DNA form, the CDR3 reads TGTGCCTGGAGCGGACAGGACAATCAGCCCCAGCATTTT. It specifies CAWSGQDNQPQHF.

V is TRBV7-9 and J is TRBJ2-7; 7 bases agree with TRBD2. V lost 4 bases to trimming and J lost 11 bases; unmatched junction nucleotides: 11. The CDR3 totals 13 residues. Germline CDR1 and CDR2: SEHNR and FQNEAQ (reference sequence). The CDR3 protein is CASSSDRDYQKYV. CDR3 nucleotides: TGTGCCAGCAGCTCGGACCGGGACTACCAGAAGTACGTC.

This chain links TRBV18 with TRBJ1-1; 8 bases map to TRBD1. Germline CDR1 KGHSH, CDR2 LQKENI. V lost 3 bases, J lost 6 bases, and 6 bases stayed unmatched. The CDR3 consists of 14 residues. CDR3 residues: CASSPGQVLAEAFF. CDR3 sequence (DNA): TGTGCCAGCTCACCGGGACAGGTATTGGCTGAAGCTTTCTTT.

V and J are TRBV7-3 and TRBJ2-5, with D maybe TRBD2 (5 bases). This CDR3 is built from 13 residues. Per germline, CDR1 SGHTA and CDR2 FQGTGA. The V end was cut by 0 bases, the J end by 5 bases, with 7 bases between. CDR3 residues: CASSLTRRETQYF. CDR3 in DNA: TGTGCCAGCAGCTTAACGCGGAGGGAGACCCAGTACTTC. Looking up the rest from reference TRBV7-3 and TRBJ2-5 gives the full variable domain: GAGVSQTPSNKVTEKGKYVELRCDPISGHTALYWYRQSLGQGPEFLIYFQGTGAADDSGLPNDRFFAVRPEGSVSTLKIQRTERGDSAVYLCASSLTRRETQYFGPGTRLLVL.

The V and J genes are TRBV7-9 and TRBJ2-7, with D perhaps TRBD2 (7 bases). The V end was cut by 4 bases, the J end by 2 bases, with 15 bases between. The CDR3 runs to 15 residues. Germline CDR1 SEHNR, CDR2 FQNEAQ (reference sequence). For the CDR3, the DNA is TGTGCCAGCAGCTACCAAGGGGGGACTACCTACGAGCAGTACTTC. It translates to CASSYQGGTTYEQYF.

This chain uses TRBV19 with TRBJ2-2; the D gene is possibly TRBD2 (5 bases). The V end was cut by 9 bases, the J end by 5 bases, with 16 bases between. This CDR3 is built from 14 residues. CDR1 and CDR2 (germline): LNHDA, SQIVND (reference sequence). CDR3 sequence reads: CASSEPGMTGELFF. The CDR3 DNA reads as TGTGCCAGCTCGGAGCCGGGGATGACCGGGGAGCTGTTTTTT.

The chain employs TRBV28 and TRBJ1-2; D is possibly TRBD1 (5 bases). V was pared by 5 bases and J by 8 bases, with 9 bases between. The CDR3 consists of 11 residues. Germline-derived CDR1 and CDR2 are MDHEN and SYDVKM. The CDR3 sequence: CASSDSAGYTF. DNA of the CDR3: TGTGCCAGCAGTGACAGCGCGGGCTACACCTTC.

The V call is TRBV20-1, the J call TRBJ1-1; D remains ambiguous. V shed 5 bases and J shed 1 base, with 11 bases lying between them. The germline CDR1 and CDR2 sequences are DFQATT and SNEGSKA (reference sequence). The CDR3 sequence is 13 residues long. This CDR3 is CSARGRRNTEAFF. The CDR3 nucleotides read TGCAGTGCTCGTGGTAGGAGGAACACTGAAGCTTTCTTT.

This chain joins TRBV30 and TRBJ1-1; D gene unclear. Trimming pared 3 bases from V and 0 bases from J, leaving 8 bases between. The CDR3 spans 13 residues. Germline CDR1 reads GTSNPN; CDR2 reads SVGIG (reference sequence). The CDR3 spells CAWREQLNTEAFF. The DNA of the CDR3 is TGTGCCTGGAGGGAACAGCTGAACACTGAAGCTTTCTTT.

V usage is TRBV30 and J usage is TRBJ1-1; no clear D gene. The germline V gene has CDR1 GTSNPN and CDR2 SVGIG (reference sequence). CDR3 length: 15 amino acids. V dropped 4 bases and J dropped 0 bases, with 15 bases sitting between them. The CDR3 sequence: CAWTTFLRVNTEAFF. The CDR3 DNA is TGTGCCTGGACCACATTTCTTCGGGTGAACACTGAAGCTTTCTTT.

The V gene is TRBV6-5, the J gene TRBJ1-1, with D perhaps matching TRBD1 (5 bases). The germline V and J ends were trimmed by 2 bases and 1 base, with 11 bases remaining between them. CDR3 length: 15 amino acids. Germline V gene sequence: CDR1 MNHEY, CDR2 SVGAGI. The CDR3 loop is CASSYIGAGNTEAFF. CDR3 coding DNA: TGTGCCAGCAGTTACATTGGGGCAGGGAACACTGAAGCTTTCTTT.

CDR3 sequence: CASSPGESPNTEAFF. As DNA, the CDR3 is TGCGCCAGCAGCCCCGGAGAGTCCCCAAACACTGAAGCTTTCTTT. The chain employs TRBV5-1 and TRBJ1-1; no definite D call. The CDR3 runs to 15 residues. Trimming stripped 4 bases from V and 2 bases from J, with 15 bases between. Germline CDR1 SGHRS, CDR2 YFSETQ.

The CDR3, as DNA: TGCAGCGGGGCAGGGGGAATGGACGGCTACACCTTC. It codes for CSGAGGMDGYTF. The chain links TRBV29-1 to TRBJ1-2, with 7 bases that match TRBD1. This CDR3 contains 12 residues. Germline values: CDR1 SQVTM, CDR2 ANQGSEA. The V and J ends lost 7 bases and 8 bases, in that order; junction bases with no gene match: 10. Filled out from reference TRBV29-1 and TRBJ1-2, the complete variable domain reads SAVISQKPSRDICQRGTSLTIQCQVDSQVTMMFWYRQQPGQSLTLIATANQGSEATYESGFVIDKFPISRPNLTFSTLTVSNMSPEDSSIYLCSGAGGMDGYTFGSGTRLTVV.

This chain uses TRBV10-3 with TRBJ1-1; maybe TRBD1 (5 bases). Trimming took 3 bases from V and 5 from J, leaving 13 bases between them. The V gene's germline CDR1 is ENHRY and CDR2 SYGVKD. The CDR3 consists of 14 residues. CDR3 in amino acids: CAISDWGGATEAFF. In DNA, the CDR3 is TGTGCCATCAGTGATTGGGGTGGGGCAACTGAAGCTTTCTTT.

V usage is TRBV6-5 and J usage is TRBJ1-6; a weak D match, TRBD1 (6 bases). The CDR3 is 14 amino acids. Trimming removed 2 bases from V and 7 bases from J, with 9 bases in between. Per the germline V gene, CDR1 is MNHEY and CDR2 is SVGAGI. CDR3 protein: CASSYGGGNSPLHF. DNA of the CDR3: TGTGCCAGCAGTTACGGTGGGGGCAATTCACCCCTCCACTTT.

The CDR3 loop reads CASSYRVAGWNEQFF. The CDR3 nucleotides read TGTGCCAGCAGCTACAGGGTAGCGGGGTGGAATGAGCAGTTCTTC. The chain employs TRBV11-2 and TRBJ2-1, with 8 bases fitting TRBD2. CDR1 is SGHAT, CDR2 FQNNGV, per germline. The CDR3 is 15 amino acids. Trimming at V came to 4 bases and at J to 7 bases, leaving 9 bases not matched to a gene. The whole variable domain, remainder taken from reference TRBV11-2 and TRBJ2-1, is EAGVAQSPRYKIIEKRQSVAFWCNPISGHATLYWYQQILGQGPKLLIQFQNNGVVDDSQLPKDRFSAERLKGVDSTLKIQPAKLEDSAVYLCASSYRVAGWNEQFFGPGTRLTVL.